This paragraph covers one T cell receptor (beta chain) sequence. Its antigen is undetermined. TCR beta CDR3 region amplification was performed from RNA transcripts. Initially, a first-round RT-PCR of the TCR CDR3 employed the HTBI primer set. TCRdb analysed the multiplex PCR reads with MiXCR anew, one entry per CDR3 protein. This table has some 770,000 distinct CDR3 sequences, 15% to 20% appearing once. The sample originates from a study of T cells in Graves' hyperthyroidism and ophthalmopathy. Researchers barred patients who had uncontrolled infection, other autoimmune disease, pregnancy or lactation. Germline V gene lookup returns CDR1 SQVTM and CDR2 ANQGSEA. Trimming took 7 bases from V and 6 from J; bases not matched to a gene: 6. The CDR3 spans 14 residues. Broader study findings: Separation of ophthalmopathy from stable hyperthyroidism was achieved by a 13 V-J model.

The rearrangement links TRBV29-1 to TRBJ1-6; 10 nucleotides agree with TRBD1. The source material was blood. The source of this sequence is a man younger than 30 with Graves' hyperthyroidism. The CDR3 DNA sequence: TGCAGCGCTCACCGGGACAGGGGTAATTCACCCCTCCACTTT. It codes for CSAHRDRGNSPLHF.